The sample holds many counts of the clone carrying this T cell receptor beta chain. Its antigen is undetermined. This CDR3 is also generated by other DNA sequences in the sample. The data were taken from a study of metastatic and nonmetastatic thyroid tumors. Across the whole study: From malignant and benign thyroid patients, repertoires in blood and in tumor or nodule tissue were compared.

The CDR3 totals 15 residues. V was trimmed by 4 bases and J by 6 bases, leaving 18 bases between them. Germline-derived CDR1 and CDR2 are SGHDN and FVKESK. Study-wide points: It was reportedly found that TCR beta diversity was significantly higher in malignant thyroid tumors than in benign nodules, a difference seen in both blood and tumor samples.

Per the study methods: Construction of a distant-metastasis classifier for papillary thyroid cancer relied on CDR3 differences across clinicopathological groups. Using MiXCR, TCRdb reanalyzed the PCR reads. The V and J calls follow TCRdb's processing rather than the paper's. Of around 89,000 clones listed, 15% are singletons. Thyroid surgery was performed in patients who had received no treatment beforehand. This rearrangement joins TRBV14 to TRBJ1-2, with a weak D call TRBD1 (5 bases). This receptor was taken from a female donor with papillary thyroid cancer or a benign thyroid nodule (not recorded which). Some clones in this sample may be carry-over from other donors' samples. Sample: blood. CDR3 coding DNA: TGTGCCAGCAGCCCCCCGGGACCAGCGACGAATGGCTACACCTTC. Translating it yields CASSPPGPATNGYTF.